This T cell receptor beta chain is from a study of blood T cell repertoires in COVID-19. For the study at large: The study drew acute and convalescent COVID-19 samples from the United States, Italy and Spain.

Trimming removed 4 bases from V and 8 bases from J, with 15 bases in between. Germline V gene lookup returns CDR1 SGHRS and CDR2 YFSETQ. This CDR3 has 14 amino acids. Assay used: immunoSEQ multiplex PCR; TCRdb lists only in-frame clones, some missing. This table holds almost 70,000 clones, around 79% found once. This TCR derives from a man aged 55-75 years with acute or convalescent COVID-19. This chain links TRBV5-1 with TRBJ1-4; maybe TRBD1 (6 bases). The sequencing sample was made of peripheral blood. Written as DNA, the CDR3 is TGCGCCAGCAGCGTACAGGGTTTGTACGAAAAACTGTTTTTT. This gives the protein CASSVQGLYEKLFF.